This section outlines one T cell receptor beta chain sequence together with its context. The sample comes from a study of metastatic and nonmetastatic thyroid tumors. TCRdb re-called clones from the PCR reads using MiXCR. This sample has around 20,000 clones, with roughly an eighth found just once. Germline V gene sequence: CDR1 DFQATT, CDR2 SNEGSKA (reference sequence). V was clipped by 0 bases and J by 0 bases, with 11 bases between them. The CDR3 contains 15 residues. Every patient was untreated before thyroid surgery. Sequenced: blood. The chain combines TRBV20-1 with TRBJ1-1; weak D call: TRBD1 (5 bases). The sequence was collected from a female donor with papillary thyroid cancer or a benign thyroid nodule (not recorded which). Some clones in this sample may be carry-over from other donors' samples. This chain's CDR3 is CSARDGGALNTEAFF. The CDR3 DNA reads as TGCAGTGCTAGAGATGGGGGAGCCCTGAACACTGAAGCTTTCTTT.